Presented here are 3 T cell receptor beta chains from one specimen sequenced in a study of post-analysis software for immune sequencing data. Findings and limits, study-wide: Comparison of patients with controls showed roughly five TRBV segments more frequent in patients, TRBV5-6, TRBV5-1 and TRBV20-1 among them.

Unique molecular identifiers featured in each of the TCR beta cDNA libraries. Each CDR3 protein gets one entry after TCRdb re-called the PCR reads with MiXCR. This repertoire shows some 500,000 distinct CDR3 sequences, under 55% found once; its top ten account for about 12%. Antigen specificity for these receptors is unknown. The sample consisted of blood. All receptors derive from a girl aged 10 to 17 with multiple sclerosis.

The chain has TRBV12-3 or TRBV12-4 and TRBJ2-7; D unresolved. Trimming shortened V by 4 bases and J by 3 bases, and 13 bases separated the two germline ends. This CDR3 spans 14 amino acids. The CDR3 DNA is TGTGCCAGCAGTTCCGGAGAAGGGTACTACGAGCAGTACTTC. Translated: CASSSGEGYYEQYF.

This clonotype came up a few times. This sequence joins TRBV20-1 and TRBJ2-7, with 9 bases that match TRBD1. The CDR3 has 15 residues. Unmatched junction bases numbered 9, after V lost 2 bases and J lost 4 bases. CDR1 and CDR2 from the germline V gene are DFQATT and SNEGSKA (reference sequence). The CDR3 spells CSARLTGTGLYEQYF. As DNA, the CDR3 is TGCAGTGCTAGACTCACCGGGACAGGGCTATACGAGCAGTACTTC.

This clonotype has just a few counts. The gene calls are TRBV13 and TRBJ2-7; weak D call: TRBD1 (5 bases). This CDR3 has 16 residues. CDR1 is PRHDT, CDR2 FYEKMQ, per germline (reference sequence). V lost 5 bases and J lost 0, with 17 bases in between. CDR3 amino acids: CASSPGQNRHSYEQYF. The CDR3 DNA is TGTGCCAGCAGCCCAGGGCAGAACCGACACTCCTACGAGCAGTACTTC.